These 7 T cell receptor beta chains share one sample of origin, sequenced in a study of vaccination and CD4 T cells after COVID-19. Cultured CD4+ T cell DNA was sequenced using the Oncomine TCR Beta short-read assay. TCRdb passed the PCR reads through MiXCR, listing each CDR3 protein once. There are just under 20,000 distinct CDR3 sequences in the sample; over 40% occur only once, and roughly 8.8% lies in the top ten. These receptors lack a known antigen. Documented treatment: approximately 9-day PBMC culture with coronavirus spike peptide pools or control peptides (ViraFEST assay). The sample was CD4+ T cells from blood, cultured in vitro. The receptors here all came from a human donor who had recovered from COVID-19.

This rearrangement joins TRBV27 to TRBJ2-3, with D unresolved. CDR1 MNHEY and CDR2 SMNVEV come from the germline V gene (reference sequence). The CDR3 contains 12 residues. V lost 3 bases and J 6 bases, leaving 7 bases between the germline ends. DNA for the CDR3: TGTGCCAGCAGTTTGTCTTCGGATACGCAGTATTTT. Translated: CASSLSSDTQYF.

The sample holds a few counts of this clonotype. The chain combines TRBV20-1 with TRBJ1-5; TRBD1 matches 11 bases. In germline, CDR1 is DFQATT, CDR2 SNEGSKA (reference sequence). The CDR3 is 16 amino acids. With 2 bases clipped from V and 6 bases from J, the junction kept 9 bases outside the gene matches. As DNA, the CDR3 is TGCAGTGCTAGACCCAGGGACAGGGGGTTGGGTCAGCCCCAGCATTTT. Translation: CSARPRDRGLGQPQHF.

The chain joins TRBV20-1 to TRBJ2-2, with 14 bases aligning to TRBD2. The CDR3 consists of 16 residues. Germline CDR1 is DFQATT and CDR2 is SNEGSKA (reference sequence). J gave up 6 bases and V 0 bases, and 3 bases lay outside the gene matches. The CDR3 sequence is CSARDRLAGGSGELFF. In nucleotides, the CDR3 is TGCAGTGCTAGAGATCGACTAGCGGGAGGGTCCGGGGAGCTGTTTTTT.

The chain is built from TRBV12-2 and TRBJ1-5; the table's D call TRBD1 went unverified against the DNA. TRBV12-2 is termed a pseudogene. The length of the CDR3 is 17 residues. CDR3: CASRPNPGTGSRQPQHF. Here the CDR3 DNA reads TGTGCAAGTCGCCCCAATCCCGGGACAGGGTCAAGGCAGCCCCAGCATTTT.

Written as DNA, the CDR3 is TGTGCCAGCACGGACAGGGGGATCTACAATGAGCAGTTCTTC. Encoded protein: CASTDRGIYNEQFF. The rearrangement links TRBV7-2 to TRBJ2-1, with TRBD1 matching over 10 bases. CDR3 size: 14 residues. CDR1 SGHTA and CDR2 FQGNSA come from the germline V gene. V shed 7 bases, J shed 3 bases, and the junction held 3 bases outside the gene matches.

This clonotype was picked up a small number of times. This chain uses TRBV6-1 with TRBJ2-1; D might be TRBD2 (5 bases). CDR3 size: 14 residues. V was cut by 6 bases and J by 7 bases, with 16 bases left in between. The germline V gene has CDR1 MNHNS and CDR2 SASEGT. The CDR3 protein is CASRTRAPVNEQFF. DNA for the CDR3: TGTGCCAGCAGAACGCGGGCGCCGGTAAATGAGCAGTTCTTC.

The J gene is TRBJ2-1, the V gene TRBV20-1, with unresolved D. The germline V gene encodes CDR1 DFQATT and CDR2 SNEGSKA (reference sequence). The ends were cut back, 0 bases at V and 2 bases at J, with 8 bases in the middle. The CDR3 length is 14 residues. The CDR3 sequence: CSAREGRPYNEQFF. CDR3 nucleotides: TGCAGTGCTAGAGAAGGTCGCCCCTACAATGAGCAGTTCTTC.